This TCR beta chain was recorded in a study of blood T cell repertoires in COVID-19. The V gene lost 5 bases and the J gene lost 1 base, with 11 bases spanning the gap. The CDR3 has 14 amino acids. Germline V gene sequence: CDR1 SNHLY, CDR2 FYNNEI. Sequencing used immunoSEQ multiplex PCR; TCRdb keeps in-frame clones, though not all of them. Seen here are 180,000 or so clones, more than 75% observed once, and the top ten hold roughly 8.1%. This chain links TRBV2 with TRBJ1-2; D gene uncertain. This sequence originates from a woman between 70 and 85 years old with acute or convalescent COVID-19. The sequencing sample was made of peripheral blood. The CDR3 coding sequence is TGTGCCAGCAGTTTCGACGGGGATAACTATGGCTACACCTTC. Translation: CASSFDGDNYGYTF.